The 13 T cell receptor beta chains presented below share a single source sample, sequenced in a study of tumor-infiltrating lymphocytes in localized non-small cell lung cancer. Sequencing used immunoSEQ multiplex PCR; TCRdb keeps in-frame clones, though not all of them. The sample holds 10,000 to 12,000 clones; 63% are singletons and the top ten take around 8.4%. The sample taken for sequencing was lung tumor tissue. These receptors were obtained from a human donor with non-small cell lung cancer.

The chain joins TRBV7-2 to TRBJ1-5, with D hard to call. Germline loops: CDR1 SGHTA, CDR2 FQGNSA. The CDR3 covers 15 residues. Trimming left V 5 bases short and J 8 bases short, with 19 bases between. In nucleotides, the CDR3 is TGTGCCAGCAGCCAGTGGACCGGGCTGGGCGAGCCCCAGCATTTT. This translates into CASSQWTGLGEPQHF.

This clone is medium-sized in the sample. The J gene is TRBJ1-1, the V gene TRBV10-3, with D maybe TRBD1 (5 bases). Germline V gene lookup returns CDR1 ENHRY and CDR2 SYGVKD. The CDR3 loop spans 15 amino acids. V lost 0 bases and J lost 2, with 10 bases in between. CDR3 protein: CAISESGTTNTEAFF. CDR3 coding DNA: TGTGCCATCAGTGAGTCGGGGACGACAAACACTGAAGCTTTCTTT.

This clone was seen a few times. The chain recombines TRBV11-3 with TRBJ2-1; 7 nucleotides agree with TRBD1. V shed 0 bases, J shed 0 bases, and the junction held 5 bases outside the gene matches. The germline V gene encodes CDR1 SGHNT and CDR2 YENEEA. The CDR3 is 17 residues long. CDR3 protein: CASSLDPDRSSYNEQFF. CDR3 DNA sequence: TGTGCCAGCAGCTTAGACCCGGACAGGAGCTCCTACAATGAGCAGTTCTTC.

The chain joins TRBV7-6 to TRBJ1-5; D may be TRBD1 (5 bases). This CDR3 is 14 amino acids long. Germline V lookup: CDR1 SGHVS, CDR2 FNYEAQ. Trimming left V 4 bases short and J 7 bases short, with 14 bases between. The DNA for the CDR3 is TGTGCCAGCAGCTCCCGAGGGGTTGGCCAGCCCCAGCATTTT. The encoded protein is CASSSRGVGQPQHF.

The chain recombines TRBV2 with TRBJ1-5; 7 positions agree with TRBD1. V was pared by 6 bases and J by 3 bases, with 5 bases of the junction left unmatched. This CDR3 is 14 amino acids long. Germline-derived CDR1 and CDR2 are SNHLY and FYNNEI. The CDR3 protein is CASSGTDYNQPQHF. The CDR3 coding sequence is TGTGCCAGCAGCGGGACAGACTACAATCAGCCCCAGCATTTT.

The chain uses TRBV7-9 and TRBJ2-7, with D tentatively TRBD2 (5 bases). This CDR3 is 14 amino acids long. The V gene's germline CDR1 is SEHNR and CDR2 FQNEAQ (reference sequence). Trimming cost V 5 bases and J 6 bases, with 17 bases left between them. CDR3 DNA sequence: TGTGCCAGCAGCCAGGCCGGGAAAAGAGGCGAGCAGTACTTC. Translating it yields CASSQAGKRGEQYF.

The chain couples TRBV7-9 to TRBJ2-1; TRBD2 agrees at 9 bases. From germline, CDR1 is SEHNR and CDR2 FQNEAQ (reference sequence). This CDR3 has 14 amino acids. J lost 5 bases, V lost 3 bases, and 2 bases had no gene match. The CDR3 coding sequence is TGTGCCAGCAGCTTCTTAGCGGGGGACAATGAGCAGTTCTTC. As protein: CASSFLAGDNEQFF.

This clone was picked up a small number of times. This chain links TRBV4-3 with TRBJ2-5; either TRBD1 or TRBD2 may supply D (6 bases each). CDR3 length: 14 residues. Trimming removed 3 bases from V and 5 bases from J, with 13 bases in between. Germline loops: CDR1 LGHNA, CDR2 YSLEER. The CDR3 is CASSHMGAGETQYF. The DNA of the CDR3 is TGCGCCAGCAGCCACATGGGGGCGGGGGAGACCCAGTACTTC.

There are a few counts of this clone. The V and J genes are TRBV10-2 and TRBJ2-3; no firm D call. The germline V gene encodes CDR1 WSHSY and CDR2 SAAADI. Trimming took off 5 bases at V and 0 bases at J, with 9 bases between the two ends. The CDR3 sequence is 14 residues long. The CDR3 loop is CASSFMGSTDTQYF. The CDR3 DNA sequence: TGCGCCAGCAGTTTTATGGGTAGCACAGATACGCAGTATTTT.

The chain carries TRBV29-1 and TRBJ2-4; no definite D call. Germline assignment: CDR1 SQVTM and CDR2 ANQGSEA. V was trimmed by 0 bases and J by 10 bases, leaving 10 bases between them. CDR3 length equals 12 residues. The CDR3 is CSVEDGGEIQYF. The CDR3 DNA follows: TGCAGCGTTGAAGATGGTGGGGAAATTCAGTACTTC. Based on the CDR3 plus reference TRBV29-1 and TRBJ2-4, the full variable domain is SAVISQKPSRDICQRGTSLTIQCQVDSQVTMMFWYRQQPGQSLTLIATANQGSEATYESGFVIDKFPISRPNLTFSTLTVSNMSPEDSSIYLCSVEDGGEIQYFGAGTRLSVL.

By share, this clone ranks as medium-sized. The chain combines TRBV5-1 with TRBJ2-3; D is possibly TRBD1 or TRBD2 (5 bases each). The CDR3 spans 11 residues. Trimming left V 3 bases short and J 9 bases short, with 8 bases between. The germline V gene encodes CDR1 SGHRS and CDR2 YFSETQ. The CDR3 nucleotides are TGCGCCAGCAGCTCGGGACCGACGCAGTATTTT. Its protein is CASSSGPTQYF.

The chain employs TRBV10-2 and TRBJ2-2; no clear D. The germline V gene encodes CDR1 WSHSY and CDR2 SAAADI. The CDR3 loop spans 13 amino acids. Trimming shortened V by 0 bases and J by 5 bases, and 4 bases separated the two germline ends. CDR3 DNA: TGCGCCAGCAGTGAGTCCGGGACCGGGGAGCTGTTTTTT. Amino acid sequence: CASSESGTGELFF.

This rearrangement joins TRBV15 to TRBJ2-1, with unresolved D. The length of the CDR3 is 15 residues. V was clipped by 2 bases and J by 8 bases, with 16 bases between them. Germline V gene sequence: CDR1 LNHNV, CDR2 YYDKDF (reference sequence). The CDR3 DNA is TGTGCCACCAGCAGAACTGGCATGTCCGTATATGAGCAGTTCTTC. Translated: CATSRTGMSVYEQFF. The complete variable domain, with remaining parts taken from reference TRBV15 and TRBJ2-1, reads DAMVIQNPRYQVTQFGKPVTLSCSQTLNHNVMYWYQQKSSQAPKLLFHYYDKDFNNEADTPDNFQSRRPNTSFCFLDIRSPGLGDTAMYLCATSRTGMSVYEQFFGPGTRLTVL.